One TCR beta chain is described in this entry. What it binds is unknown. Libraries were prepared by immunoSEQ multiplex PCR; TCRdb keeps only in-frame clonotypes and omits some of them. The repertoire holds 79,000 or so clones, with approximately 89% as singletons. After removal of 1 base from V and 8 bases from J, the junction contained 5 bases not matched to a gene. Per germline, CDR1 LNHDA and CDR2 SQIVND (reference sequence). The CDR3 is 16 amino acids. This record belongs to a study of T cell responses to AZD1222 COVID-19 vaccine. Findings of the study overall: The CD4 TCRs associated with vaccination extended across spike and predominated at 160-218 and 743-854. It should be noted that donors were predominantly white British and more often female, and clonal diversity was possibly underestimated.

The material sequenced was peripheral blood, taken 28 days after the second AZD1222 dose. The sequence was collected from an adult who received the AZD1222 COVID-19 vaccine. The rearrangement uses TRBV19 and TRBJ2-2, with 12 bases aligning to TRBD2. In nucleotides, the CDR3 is TGTGCCAGTAGTATAGCAAGGACTAGCGGGGTAGGGGAGCTGTTTTTT. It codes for CASSIARTSGVGELFF. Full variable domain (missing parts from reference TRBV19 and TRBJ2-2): DGGITQSPKYLFRKEGQNVTLSCEQNLNHDAMYWYRQDPGQGLRLIYYSQIVNDFQKGDIAEGYSVSREKKESFPLTVTSAQKNPTAFYLCASSIARTSGVGELFFGEGSRLTVL.